This T cell receptor beta chain was captured in a study of beta chain features in type 1 diabetes. Expressed TCRB transcripts were sequenced because the isolated RNA had all been reverse transcribed beforehand. TCRdb's table, derived via immunoSEQ multiplex PCR, lists solely in-frame clones and lacks some. The sample yields 130,000 or so clones, around a tenth seen once. With 1 base clipped from V and 2 bases from J, the junction kept 2 bases outside the gene matches. The V gene's germline CDR1 is LNHDA and CDR2 SQIVND (reference sequence). This CDR3 is 16 amino acids long. This receptor was taken from a woman between 35 and 50 years old in good health. The sample comprised central memory CD4+ T cells from blood. V is TRBV19 and J is TRBJ1-6, with TRBD1 identical over 7 bases. CDR3 region: CASSIAGQTYNSPLHF. The CDR3 coding sequence is TGTGCCAGTAGTATAGCGGGACAGACCTATAATTCACCCCTCCACTTT.